This TCR beta chain was captured in a study of OX40 agonist ivuxolimab in advanced cancers. Profiled with immunoSEQ multiplex PCR; TCRdb holds only in-frame clones, not every one. The sample lists tens of thousands of clones, roughly 92% occurring once. V gave up 6 bases and J gave up 5 bases; unmatched junction bases: 4. The CDR3 covers 13 residues. Per germline, CDR1 MNHEY and CDR2 SMNVEV (reference sequence). Study-wide findings and caveats: On average, CD8+ T cells had more expanded clones than CD4+. Normalized expansion of T-cell clones was also low for some nonresponders.

This clone was detected once. What it binds is not known. This specimen was CD4+ or CD8+ T cells sorted from blood, taken in a trial of the OX40 agonist ivuxolimab. The clonotype originates from an adult with an advanced solid tumor such as melanoma, head and neck, liver or kidney cancer. The chain employs TRBV27 and TRBJ2-3; 8 bases are a match to TRBD1. The CDR3 DNA reads as TGTGCCAGCAGCCACAGGGGGGAAGATACGCAGTATTTT. Translating it yields CASSHRGEDTQYF.